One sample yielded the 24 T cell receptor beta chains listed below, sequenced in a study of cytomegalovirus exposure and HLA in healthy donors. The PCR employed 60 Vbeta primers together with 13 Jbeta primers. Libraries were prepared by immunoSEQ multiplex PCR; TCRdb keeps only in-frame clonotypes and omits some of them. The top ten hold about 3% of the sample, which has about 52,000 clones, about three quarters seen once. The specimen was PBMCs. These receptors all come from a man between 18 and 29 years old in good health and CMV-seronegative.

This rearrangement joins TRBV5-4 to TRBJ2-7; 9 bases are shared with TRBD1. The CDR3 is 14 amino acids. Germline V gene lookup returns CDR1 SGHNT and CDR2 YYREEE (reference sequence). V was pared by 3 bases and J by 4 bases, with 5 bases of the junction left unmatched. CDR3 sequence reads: CASSSTGGSYEQYF. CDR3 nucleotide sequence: TGTGCCAGCAGCTCCACAGGGGGCTCGTACGAGCAGTACTTC.

For the CDR3, the DNA is TGTGCCAGCAGGCCACTCGGGAGGGTGTCTCCCGAGCAGTACTTC. The encoded protein is CASRPLGRVSPEQYF. The gene calls are TRBV6-5 and TRBJ2-7; the match to TRBD2 covers 8 bases. The V gene's germline CDR1 is MNHEY and CDR2 SVGAGI. CDR3 length equals 15 residues. The V and J ends lost 6 bases and 6 bases, in that order; junction bases with no gene match: 13.

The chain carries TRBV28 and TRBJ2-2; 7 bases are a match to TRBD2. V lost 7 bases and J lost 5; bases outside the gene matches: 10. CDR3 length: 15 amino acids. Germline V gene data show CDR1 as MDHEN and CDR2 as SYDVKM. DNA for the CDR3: TGTGCCAGCACCCTGGGGGGGACCTCAACCGGGGAGCTGTTTTTT. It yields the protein CASTLGGTSTGELFF.

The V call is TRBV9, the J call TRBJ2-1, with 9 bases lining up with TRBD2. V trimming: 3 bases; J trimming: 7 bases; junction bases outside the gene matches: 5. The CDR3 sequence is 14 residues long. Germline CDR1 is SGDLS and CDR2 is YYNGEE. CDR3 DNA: TGTGCCAGCAGCGCCCTAGCGGGGAGAAATGAGCAGTTCTTC. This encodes CASSALAGRNEQFF.

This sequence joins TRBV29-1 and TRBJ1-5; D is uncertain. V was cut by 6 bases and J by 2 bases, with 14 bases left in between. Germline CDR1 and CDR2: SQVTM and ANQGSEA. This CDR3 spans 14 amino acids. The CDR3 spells CSVAAEGGNQPQHF. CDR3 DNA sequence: TGCAGCGTAGCGGCGGAGGGTGGCAATCAGCCCCAGCATTTT.

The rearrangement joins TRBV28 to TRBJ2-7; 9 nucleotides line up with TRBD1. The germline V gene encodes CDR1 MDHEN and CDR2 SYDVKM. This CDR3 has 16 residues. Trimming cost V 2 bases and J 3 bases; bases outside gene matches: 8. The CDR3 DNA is TGTGCCAGCAGTTTAGCGGATGTGACAGGGGGCTACGAGCAGTACTTC. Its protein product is CASSLADVTGGYEQYF.

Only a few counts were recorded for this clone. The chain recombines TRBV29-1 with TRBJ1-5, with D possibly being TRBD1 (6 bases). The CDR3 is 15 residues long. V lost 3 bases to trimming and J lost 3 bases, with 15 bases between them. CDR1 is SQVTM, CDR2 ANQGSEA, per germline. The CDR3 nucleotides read TGCAGCGTTGAGACCTGGGGGCAGGACAATCAGCCCCAGCATTTT. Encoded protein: CSVETWGQDNQPQHF.

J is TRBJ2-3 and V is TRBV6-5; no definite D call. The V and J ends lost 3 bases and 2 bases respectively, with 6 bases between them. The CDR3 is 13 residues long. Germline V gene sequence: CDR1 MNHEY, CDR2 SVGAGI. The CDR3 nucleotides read TGTGCCAGCAGTTATGACAACACAGATACGCAGTATTTT. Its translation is CASSYDNTDTQYF.

CDR3 bases: TGCAGCGGGTCCGGGAACACTGAAGCTTTCTTT. Its protein product is CSGSGNTEAFF. The chain combines TRBV29-1 with TRBJ1-1; no clear D gene. The CDR3 runs to 11 residues. V lost 7 bases and J 1 base, leaving 7 bases between the germline ends. Germline V CDR1 and CDR2: SQVTM, ANQGSEA.

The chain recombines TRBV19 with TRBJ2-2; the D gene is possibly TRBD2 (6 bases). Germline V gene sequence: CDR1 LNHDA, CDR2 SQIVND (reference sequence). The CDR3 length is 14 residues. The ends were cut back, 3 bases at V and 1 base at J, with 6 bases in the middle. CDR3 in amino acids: CASSIGGNTGELFF. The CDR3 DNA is TGTGCCAGTAGTATCGGGGGGAACACCGGGGAGCTGTTTTTT.

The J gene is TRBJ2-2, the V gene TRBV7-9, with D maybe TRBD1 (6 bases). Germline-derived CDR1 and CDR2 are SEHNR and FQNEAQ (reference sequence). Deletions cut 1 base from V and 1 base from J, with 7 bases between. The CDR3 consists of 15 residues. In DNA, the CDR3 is TGTGCCAGCAGCTTAGAAGGGGGGAACACCGGGGAGCTGTTTTTT. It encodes CASSLEGGNTGELFF.

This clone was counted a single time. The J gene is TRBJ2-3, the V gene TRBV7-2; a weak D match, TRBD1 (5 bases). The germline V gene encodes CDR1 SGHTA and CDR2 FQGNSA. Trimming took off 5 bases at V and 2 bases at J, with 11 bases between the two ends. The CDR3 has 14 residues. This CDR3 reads CASSTRQYTDTQYF. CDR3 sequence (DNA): TGTGCCAGCAGCACCCGACAGTACACAGATACGCAGTATTTT. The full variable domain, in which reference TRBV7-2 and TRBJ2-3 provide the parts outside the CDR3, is GAGVSQSPSNKVTEKGKDVELRCDPISGHTALYWYRQSLGQGLEFLIYFQGNSAPDKSGLPSDRFSAERTGGSVSTLTIQRTQQEDSAVYLCASSTRQYTDTQYFGPGTRLTVL.

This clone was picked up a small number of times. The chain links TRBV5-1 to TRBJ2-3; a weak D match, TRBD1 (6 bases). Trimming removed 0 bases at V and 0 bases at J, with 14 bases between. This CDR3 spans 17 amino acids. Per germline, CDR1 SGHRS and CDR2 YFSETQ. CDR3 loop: CASSLASRGTSTDTQYF. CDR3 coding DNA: TGCGCCAGCAGCTTGGCCTCGCGTGGGACAAGCACAGATACGCAGTATTTT.

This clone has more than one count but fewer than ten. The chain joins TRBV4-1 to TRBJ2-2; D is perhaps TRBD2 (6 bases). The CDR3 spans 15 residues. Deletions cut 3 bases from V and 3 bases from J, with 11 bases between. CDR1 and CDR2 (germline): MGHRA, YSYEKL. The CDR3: CASSHGGGDTGELFF. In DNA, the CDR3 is TGCGCCAGCAGCCATGGAGGCGGGGACACCGGGGAGCTGTTTTTT.

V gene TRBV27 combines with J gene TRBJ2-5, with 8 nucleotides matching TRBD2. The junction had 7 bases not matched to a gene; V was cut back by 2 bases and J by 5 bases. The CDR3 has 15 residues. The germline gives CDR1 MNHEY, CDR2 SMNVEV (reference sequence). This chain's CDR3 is CASSLGRTSRETQYF. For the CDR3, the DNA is TGTGCCAGCAGTTTAGGACGGACTAGCCGGGAGACCCAGTACTTC.

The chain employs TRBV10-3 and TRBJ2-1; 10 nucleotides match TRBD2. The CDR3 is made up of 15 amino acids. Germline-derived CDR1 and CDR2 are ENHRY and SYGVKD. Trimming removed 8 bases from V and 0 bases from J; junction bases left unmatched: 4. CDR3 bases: TGTGCCATCGGGAGGACTAGCGGCTCCTACAATGAGCAGTTCTTC. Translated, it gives CAIGRTSGSYNEQFF.

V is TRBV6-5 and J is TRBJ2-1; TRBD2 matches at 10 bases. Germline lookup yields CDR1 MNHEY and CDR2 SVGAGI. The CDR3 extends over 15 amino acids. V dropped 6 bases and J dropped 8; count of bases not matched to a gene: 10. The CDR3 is CASSPSGSGVDEQFF. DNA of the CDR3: TGTGCCAGCAGCCCTAGCGGGAGCGGAGTGGATGAGCAGTTCTTC.

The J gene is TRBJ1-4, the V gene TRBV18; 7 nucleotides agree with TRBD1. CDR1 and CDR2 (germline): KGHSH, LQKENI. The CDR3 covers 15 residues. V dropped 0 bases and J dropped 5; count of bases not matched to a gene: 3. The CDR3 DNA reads TGTGCCAGCTCACCACCGACAGGGCGAAATGAAAAACTGTTTTTT. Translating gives CASSPPTGRNEKLFF.

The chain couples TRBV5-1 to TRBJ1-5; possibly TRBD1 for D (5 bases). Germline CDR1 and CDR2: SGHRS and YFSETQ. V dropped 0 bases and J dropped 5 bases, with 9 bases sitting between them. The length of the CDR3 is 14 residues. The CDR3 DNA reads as TGCGCCAGCAGCTTGGGGACAAATGATCAGCCCCAGCATTTT. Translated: CASSLGTNDQPQHF.

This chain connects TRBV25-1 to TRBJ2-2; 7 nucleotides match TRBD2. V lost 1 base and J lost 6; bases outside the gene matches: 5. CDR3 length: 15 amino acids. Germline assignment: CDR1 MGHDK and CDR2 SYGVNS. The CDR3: CASSELRERSGELFF. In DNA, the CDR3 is TGTGCCAGCAGTGAATTGCGGGAGAGGTCCGGGGAGCTGTTTTTT.

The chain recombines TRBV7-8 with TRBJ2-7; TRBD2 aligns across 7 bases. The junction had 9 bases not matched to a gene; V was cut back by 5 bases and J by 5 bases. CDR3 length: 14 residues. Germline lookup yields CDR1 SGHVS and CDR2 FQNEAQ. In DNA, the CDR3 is TGTGCCAGCAGCCCATCTGGCGGGAGCCACGAGCAGTACTTC. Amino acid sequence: CASSPSGGSHEQYF.

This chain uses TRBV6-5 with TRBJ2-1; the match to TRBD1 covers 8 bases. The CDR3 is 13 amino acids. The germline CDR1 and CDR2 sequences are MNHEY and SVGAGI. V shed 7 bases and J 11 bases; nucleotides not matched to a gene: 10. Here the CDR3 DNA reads TGTGCCAGCAACCTCGGGACAGGCGGAAAGCAGTTCTTC. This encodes CASNLGTGGKQFF.

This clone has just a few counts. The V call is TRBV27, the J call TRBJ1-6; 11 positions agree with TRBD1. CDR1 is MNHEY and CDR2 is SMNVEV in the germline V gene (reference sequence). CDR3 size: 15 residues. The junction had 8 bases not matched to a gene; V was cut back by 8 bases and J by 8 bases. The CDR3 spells CASASPGQGDSPLHF. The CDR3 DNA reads TGTGCCAGCGCAAGTCCGGGACAGGGGGATTCACCCCTCCACTTT.

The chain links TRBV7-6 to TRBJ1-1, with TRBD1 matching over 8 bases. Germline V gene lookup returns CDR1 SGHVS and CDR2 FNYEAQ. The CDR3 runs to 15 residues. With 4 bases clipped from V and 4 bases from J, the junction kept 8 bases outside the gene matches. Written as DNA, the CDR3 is TGTGCCAGCAGCTCGCGGACAGGGAGAGGCACTGAAGCTTTCTTT. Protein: CASSSRTGRGTEAFF.